Below, 5 T cell receptor beta chains from the same sample are listed, as sequenced in a study of pediatric ulcerative colitis. This table comes from immunoSEQ multiplex PCR, and its TCRdb copy is limited to in-frame clones, with some not included. The sample gives under 15,000 clones, 75% to 80% of which show up once; approximately 4.5% is in the top ten. Rectal tissue came from one to two pinch biopsies taken at colonoscopy. The sequenced sample consisted of gut tissue. The receptors originated from a boy younger than 18 who was a control in a study of pediatric ulcerative colitis.

This chain joins TRBV5-1 and TRBJ1-1, with D uncertain. CDR1 is SGHRS and CDR2 is YFSETQ in the germline V gene. CDR3 length: 15 amino acids. The V end lost 1 base, the J end lost 1 base, and 11 bases lay between the germline ends. Written as DNA, the CDR3 is TGCGCCAGCAGCTTGCTTCCAGCCCCGAACACTGAAGCTTTCTTT. It encodes CASSLLPAPNTEAFF.

This clone was recorded only once. The chain is built from TRBV29-1 and TRBJ2-1, with 7 nucleotides matching TRBD2. The CDR3 totals 18 residues. Germline V gene sequence: CDR1 SQVTM, CDR2 ANQGSEA. Trimming cost V 0 bases and J 0 bases; bases outside gene matches: 11. Here the CDR3 DNA reads TGCAGCGTTGAAGATCTGGGAGGGAGGGCTAGCTCCTACAATGAGCAGTTCTTC. Protein sequence: CSVEDLGGRASSYNEQFF.

The chain uses TRBV30 and TRBJ2-2; 7 positions agree with TRBD1. The germline CDR1 and CDR2 sequences are GTSNPN and SVGIG (reference sequence). The CDR3 covers 15 residues. V shed 2 bases, J shed 3 bases, and the junction held 6 bases outside the gene matches. The CDR3 loop reads CAWSHSDRDTGELFF. CDR3 coding DNA: TGTGCCTGGAGTCACTCCGACAGGGACACCGGGGAGCTGTTTTTT.

This chain uses TRBV28 with TRBJ1-2, with unresolved D. The V end was cut by 3 bases, the J end by 5 bases, with 10 bases between. The CDR3 has 13 amino acids. Looked up from germline, CDR1 is MDHEN and CDR2 is SYDVKM. CDR3 nucleotides: TGTGCCAGCAGTTTGCAGGAGCTATATGGCTACACCTTC. Translating gives CASSLQELYGYTF.

This chain links TRBV27 with TRBJ2-3; 8 nucleotides match TRBD1. The CDR3 spans 14 residues. Germline V CDR1 and CDR2: MNHEY, SMNVEV (reference sequence). Germline trimming cut 6 bases from V and 4 bases from J; bases unmatched to any gene: 6. The CDR3 spells CASRGTGAPDTQYF. CDR3 bases: TGTGCCAGCAGGGGGACAGGCGCCCCAGATACGCAGTATTTT.